The 17 T cell receptor beta chains presented below share a single source sample, sequenced in a study of blood T cell repertoires in COVID-19. Assay used: immunoSEQ multiplex PCR; TCRdb lists only in-frame clones, some missing. The table records fewer than 300,000 clones, about four fifths of them present only once. The specimen was peripheral blood. The receptors derive from a woman aged 18-29 years with acute or convalescent COVID-19.

This clone has only one observation. This rearrangement joins TRBV20-1 to TRBJ1-2; maybe TRBD1 (6 bases). The CDR3 spans 13 residues. V was shortened by 3 bases and J by 3 bases, with 11 bases between the two germline ends. CDR1 is DFQATT and CDR2 is SNEGSKA in the germline V gene (reference sequence). In nucleotides, the CDR3 is TGCAGTGCTAGTCGGGGGGCTGACTATGGCTACACCTTC. Protein: CSASRGADYGYTF.

The chain has TRBV7-6 and TRBJ2-1, with 9 positions matching TRBD2. With V trimmed by 5 bases and J by 7 bases, 15 bases remained unmatched. In germline, CDR1 is SGHVS, CDR2 FNYEAQ. This CDR3 contains 17 residues. CDR3 nucleotide sequence: TGTGCCAGCAGCCCTCATCGGACTAGCGTCGGACTTAATGAGCAGTTCTTC. This translates into CASSPHRTSVGLNEQFF. The full variable domain, in which reference TRBV7-6 and TRBJ2-1 provide the parts outside the CDR3, is GAGVSQSPRYKVTKRGQDVALRCDPISGHVSLYWYRQALGQGPEFLTYFNYEAQQDKSGLPNDRFSAERPEGSISTLTIQRTEQRDSAMYRCASSPHRTSVGLNEQFFGPGTRLTVL.

There are a few counts of this clone. This chain links TRBV2 with TRBJ1-2; D gene unclear. Between the trimmed V and J ends, which lost 1 base and 0 bases, there was a span of 3 bases. The CDR3 has 13 residues. The germline CDR1 and CDR2 sequences are SNHLY and FYNNEI. The CDR3 region is CASSEVSNYGYTF. CDR3 in DNA: TGTGCCAGCAGTGAAGTCTCTAACTATGGCTACACCTTC. The entire variable domain, with the rest obtained from reference TRBV2 and TRBJ1-2, is as follows: EPEVTQTPSHQVTQMGQEVILRCVPISNHLYFYWYRQILGQKVEFLVSFYNNEISEKSEIFDDQFSVERPDGSNFTLKIRSTKLEDSAMYFCASSEVSNYGYTFGSGTRLTVV.

In this sample, this clone turned up once. V usage is TRBV19 and J usage is TRBJ1-1; D possibly corresponds to TRBD1 (6 bases). Trimming took 9 bases from V and 0 from J, leaving 17 bases between them. CDR3 size: 15 residues. CDR1 LNHDA and CDR2 SQIVND come from the germline V gene (reference sequence). The CDR3 bases are TGTGCCAGGCCGATAGCAGGGGACATGAACACTGAAGCTTTCTTT. Its translation: CARPIAGDMNTEAFF. Full variable domain (outside the CDR3, taken from reference TRBV19 and TRBJ1-1): DGGITQSPKYLFRKEGQNVTLSCEQNLNHDAMYWYRQDPGQGLRLIYYSQIVNDFQKGDIAEGYSVSREKKESFPLTVTSAQKNPTAFYLCARPIAGDMNTEAFFGQGTRLTVV.

CDR3 sequence (DNA): TGTGCCAGCAGTTTGGGGGGTAGCAATCAGCCCCAGCATTTT. Residues: CASSLGGSNQPQHF. The V and J genes are TRBV28 and TRBJ1-5, with D possibly being TRBD1 (5 bases). This CDR3 has 14 residues. V was cut by 3 bases and J by 0 bases, with 6 bases left in between. CDR1 and CDR2 (germline): MDHEN, SYDVKM.

The chain uses TRBV7-9 and TRBJ2-7; D uncertain. Germline CDR1 and CDR2: SEHNR and FQNEAQ (reference sequence). This CDR3 is 14 amino acids long. V shed 7 bases and J shed 6 bases, with 19 bases lying between them. The DNA of the CDR3 is TGTGCCAGCACCTTGGACCTTAAAGCCCCCGAGCAGTACTTC. Protein product: CASTLDLKAPEQYF.

This chain uses TRBV5-1 with TRBJ2-1; 14 nucleotides align to TRBD2. This CDR3 is built from 19 residues. The V and J ends lost 0 bases and 0 bases, in that order; junction bases with no gene match: 5. CDR1 is SGHRS and CDR2 is YFSETQ in the germline V gene. CDR3 sequence reads: CASSLGGGLAGGSYNEQFF. The CDR3 coding sequence is TGCGCCAGCAGCTTGGGTGGTGGACTAGCGGGAGGCTCCTACAATGAGCAGTTCTTC.

This clone occurred once. This chain's CDR3 is CASTFGTGSPPLHF. The CDR3 DNA follows: TGTGCCAGCACCTTTGGGACAGGGTCACCACCCCTCCACTTT. The gene calls are TRBV7-2 and TRBJ1-6; 9 bases line up with TRBD1. Losses at the gene ends were 7 bases for V and 11 bases for J; bases not matched to a gene: 9. Germline V gene lookup returns CDR1 SGHTA and CDR2 FQGNSA. This CDR3 contains 14 residues. Full variable domain (missing parts from reference TRBV7-2 and TRBJ1-6): GAGVSQSPSNKVTEKGKDVELRCDPISGHTALYWYRQSLGQGLEFLIYFQGNSAPDKSGLPSDRFSAERTGGSVSTLTIQRTQQEDSAVYLCASTFGTGSPPLHFGNGTRLTVT.

CDR3 protein: CATSDSGTPTGELFF. CDR3 DNA sequence: TGTGCCACCAGTGATTCCGGGACTCCCACCGGGGAGCTGTTTTTT. V is TRBV24-1 and J is TRBJ2-2; TRBD2 might be the D (6 bases). V shed 2 bases and J shed 4 bases, with 10 bases lying between them. Per germline, CDR1 KGHDR and CDR2 SFDVKD. The CDR3 is made up of 15 amino acids.

This clone was detected a few times. The chain carries TRBV7-8 and TRBJ2-7; 12 nucleotides agree with TRBD2. Looked up from germline, CDR1 is SGHVS and CDR2 is FQNEAQ. CDR3 size: 17 residues. Trimming at V came to 3 bases and at J to 1 base, leaving 7 bases not matched to a gene. The CDR3 loop is CASSFTLAGGGSYEQYF. The CDR3 DNA reads as TGTGCCAGCAGCTTTACCCTAGCGGGAGGGGGGTCCTACGAGCAGTACTTC.

The chain joins TRBV3-1 (or the pseudogene TRBV3-2) to TRBJ1-3; 8 bases line up with TRBD1. The length of the CDR3 is 15 residues. V lost 4 bases and J lost 2; bases outside the gene matches: 4. Germline CDR1 reads LGHDT; CDR2 reads YNNKEL (reference sequence). The CDR3 spells CASSLGTGTGNTIYF. CDR3 sequence (DNA): TGTGCCAGCAGCCTCGGGACAGGAACTGGAAACACCATATATTTT.

This rearrangement joins TRBV3-1 (or the pseudogene TRBV3-2) to TRBJ2-4; a weak D match, TRBD2 (6 bases). The CDR3 covers 12 residues. The germline V gene has CDR1 LGHDT and CDR2 YNNKEL (reference sequence). Trimming removed 4 bases at V and 5 bases at J, with 6 bases between. The CDR3, as DNA: TGTGCCAGCAGCCGGGGGGAAAACATTCAGTACTTC. Amino acid sequence: CASSRGENIQYF.

J is TRBJ2-7 and V is TRBV29-1; TRBD2 is a possible D gene (5 bases). This CDR3 region has 16 residues. The germline V gene has CDR1 SQVTM and CDR2 ANQGSEA. V shed 5 bases and J shed 4 bases, with 24 bases lying between them. This CDR3 reads CSVLGILGLVRYEQYF. The DNA of the CDR3 is TGCAGCGTTCTGGGTATACTCGGACTCGTCAGATACGAGCAGTACTTC.

This sequence joins TRBV27 and TRBJ2-7, with a tentative D call TRBD2 (6 bases). Trimming took off 3 bases at V and 2 bases at J, with 14 bases between the two ends. The germline gives CDR1 MNHEY, CDR2 SMNVEV (reference sequence). CDR3 length equals 15 residues. The CDR3 protein is CASSFRSGSTYEQYF. In nucleotides, the CDR3 is TGTGCCAGCAGTTTTCGTTCCGGGAGTACCTACGAGCAGTACTTC.

The J gene is TRBJ2-2, the V gene TRBV25-1, with 8 nucleotides matching TRBD1. This CDR3 is 17 amino acids long. The V gene end was trimmed by 1 base and the J gene end by 5 bases; junction bases not matched to a gene: 9. Looked up from germline, CDR1 is MGHDK and CDR2 is SYGVNS. The CDR3 DNA reads TGTGCCAGCAGTGAATTTTACGCCGGGACAGGAACCGGGGAGCTGTTTTTT. Translating gives CASSEFYAGTGTGELFF.

This sequence joins TRBV14 and TRBJ1-1, with D possibly matching TRBD1 (5 bases). Trimming took 7 bases from V and 2 from J, leaving 14 bases between them. CDR1 and CDR2 from the germline V gene are SGHDN and FVKESK. The length of the CDR3 is 14 residues. The CDR3 is CASTRLGGNTEAFF. CDR3 bases: TGTGCCAGCACCCGATTGGGGGGTAACACTGAAGCTTTCTTT.

The chain carries TRBV6-5 and TRBJ1-3, with a weak D call TRBD1 (5 bases). V was pared by 10 bases and J by 3 bases, with 13 bases between. The CDR3 extends over 13 amino acids. CDR1 is MNHEY, CDR2 SVGAGI, per germline. DNA of the CDR3: TGTGCCACACGACAGTTCAATGGAAACACCATATATTTT. Amino acids: CATRQFNGNTIYF.